This TCR beta chain came from a study of vaccination effects on CD4 cells after COVID-19 (dated by TCRdb to the early 2020s). The study in broad terms: Each participant received two doses of an mRNA SARS-CoV-2 vaccine, either BNT162b2 or mRNA-1273. In both COVID-19 convalescent patients and infection-naive vaccine recipients, the study compared SARS-CoV-2 spike-specific CD4+ TCR repertoires from before mRNA vaccination with those from after it. Altogether, roughly 10 COVID-19 convalescent patients and 4 SARS-CoV-2-naive healthy vaccine recipients made up the full study. Cultures from other donors in the study were sequenced with the Oncomine TCR Beta short-read assay on an Illumina iSeq 100.

In the ViraFEST assay, PBMC were stimulated with viral peptide pools, and antigen-specific CD4+ T cell clonotypes were then identified by expansion using TCR sequencing. After less than 13 days of culture, CD4+ T cells were isolated with the EasySep CD4+ T cell isolation kit. Negative nucleocapsid antibody results before and after vaccination confirmed that the healthy vaccine recipients had no prior SARS-CoV-2 infection. Each well held two million PBMC cultured in IMDM containing approximately 5% human AB serum, 8.5 to 10 IU/ml IL-2 and gentamicin, along with approximately 10 ug/ml peptides. On days 3 and 7, half of the culture medium was replaced with fresh IL-2-containing medium. Each peptide stimulation condition was cultured in triplicate wells unless otherwise noted. Using Ficoll-Paque Plus gradient centrifugation, PBMC were separated from whole blood and then either used fresh or cryopreserved at -140C. The overlapping peptide pools covered the spike proteins of SARS-CoV-2 and of the common cold coronaviruses HCoV-NL63, HCoV-OC43 and HCoV-229E. The QIAamp micro DNA kit was used to extract genomic DNA from the cultured CD4+ T cells.

The study at large found these results: Clones induced by infection and clones induced by vaccination both contracted markedly at late timepoints after vaccination, which fits with T cell responses waning over time. The study was limited by a small number of convalescent patients and lacked early post-infection timepoints. Among healthy vaccine recipients, nearly all vaccine-induced clones were SARS-CoV-2 mono-reactive, and only 1 of 255 was cross-reactive with common cold coronaviruses.

The library was made by the immunoSEQ multiplex PCR assay. TCR beta CDR3 sequencing was performed on DNA from the cultured, isolated CD4+ T cells. Per the authors' processing: Non-productive TCR sequences were removed, reads were trimmed to the CDR3 region, and CDR3s of at least 7 amino acids were retained. The MANAFEST web app was used to pick out antigen-specific clonotypes by comparing their expansion in peptide wells with that in reference cultures. To count as positive, a clone had to show expansion at FDR<0.05 compared with the reference and with all other wells, an odds ratio above 5, and a frequency above 0.1% in two replicate wells. A clonotype was defined as cross-reactive if the clonotype was significantly expanded both in SARS-CoV-2 spike wells and in at least one common cold coronavirus spike condition. CDR3 similarity was assessed by Levenshtein distance with the stringdist R package, and unrooted trees were built with ape in R 3.6.1. Not all clones reach the TCRdb copy of this immuneACCESS table, which keeps in-frame sequences only. Checked studies attribute under half of the gap to unresolved V genes and leave the rest unexplained. V and J calls and clone size follow that table, whereas D and trimming were derived from the DNA. Across this sample there are 41,000 or so clones, with 77% seen only once. 2.9% of the sample comes from the top ten.

To note about this clone: Its antigen is unknown. Per-base quality was not reported, and no clone a single base away is much larger than it.

This specimen was CD4+ T cells from PBMCs cultured with HCoV-NL63 spike peptides, taken before COVID-19 vaccination. What this sample's cell subset or site label stands for: HCoV-NL63 spike overlapping peptide pool stimulation. The TCR sequence derives from a human donor who received a COVID-19 vaccine.

Read as DNA, the sequence is TGTGCCAGCAGCCGGGACAGGGGGCTCCAAGAGACCCAGTACTTC. The encoded protein is CASSRDRGLQETQYF. The chain joins TRBV5-8 to TRBJ2-5, with TRBD1 identical over 12 junction bases. Unmatched junction bases come to 2, with V trimmed by 4 bases and J by 1 base. The CDR3 goes from the cysteine to the phenylalanine over 15 residues. CDR3 DNA only is kept here, 45 bases in frame from base 1. Sequences SGHTS (CDR1) and YDEGEE (CDR2) are obtained from the germline V gene.